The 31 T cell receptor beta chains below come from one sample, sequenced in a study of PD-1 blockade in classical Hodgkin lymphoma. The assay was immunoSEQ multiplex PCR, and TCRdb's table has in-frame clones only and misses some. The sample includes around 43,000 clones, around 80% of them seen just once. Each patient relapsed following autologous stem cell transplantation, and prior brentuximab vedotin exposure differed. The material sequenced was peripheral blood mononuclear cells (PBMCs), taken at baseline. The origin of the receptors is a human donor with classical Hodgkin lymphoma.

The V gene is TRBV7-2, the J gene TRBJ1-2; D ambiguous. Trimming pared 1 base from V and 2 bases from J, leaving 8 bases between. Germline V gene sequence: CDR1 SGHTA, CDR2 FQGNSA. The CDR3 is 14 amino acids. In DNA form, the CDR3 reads TGTGCCAGCAGCTTAGTGGGCGGAAACTATGGCTACACCTTC. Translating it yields CASSLVGGNYGYTF.

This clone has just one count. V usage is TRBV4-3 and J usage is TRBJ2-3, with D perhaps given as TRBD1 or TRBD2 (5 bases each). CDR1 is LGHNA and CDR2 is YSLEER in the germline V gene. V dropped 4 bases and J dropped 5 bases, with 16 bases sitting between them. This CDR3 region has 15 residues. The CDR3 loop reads CASSLAEGPGDTQYF. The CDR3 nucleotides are TGCGCCAGCAGCCTAGCCGAGGGACCCGGAGATACGCAGTATTTT.

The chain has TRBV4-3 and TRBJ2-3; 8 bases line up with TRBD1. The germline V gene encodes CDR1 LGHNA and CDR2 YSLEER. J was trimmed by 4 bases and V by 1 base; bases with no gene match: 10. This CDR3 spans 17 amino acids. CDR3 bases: TGCGCCAGCAGCCAAGGGCGTACAGGGGGGATGGCAGATACGCAGTATTTT. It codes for CASSQGRTGGMADTQYF.

CDR3 nucleotides: TGTGCCAGTAGTATCGGGGACGAGCACCACTCTGGAAACACCATATATTTT. Translated, it gives CASSIGDEHHSGNTIYF. The chain couples TRBV19 to TRBJ1-3; D is possibly TRBD1 (5 bases). The CDR3 length is 17 residues. Per germline, CDR1 LNHDA and CDR2 SQIVND (reference sequence). Trimming shortened V by 3 bases and J by 0 bases, and 15 bases separated the two germline ends.

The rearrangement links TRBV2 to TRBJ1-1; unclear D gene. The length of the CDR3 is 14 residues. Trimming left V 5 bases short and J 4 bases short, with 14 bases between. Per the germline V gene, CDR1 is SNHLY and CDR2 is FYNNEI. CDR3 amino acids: CASSLQSGFTEAFF. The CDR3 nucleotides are TGTGCCAGCAGTCTTCAATCCGGTTTCACTGAAGCTTTCTTT.

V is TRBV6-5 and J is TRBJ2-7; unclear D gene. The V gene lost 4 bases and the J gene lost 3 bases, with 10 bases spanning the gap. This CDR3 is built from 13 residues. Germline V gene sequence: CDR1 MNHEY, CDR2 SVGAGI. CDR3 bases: TGTGCCAGCAGTTCAAGTTTGAGCTACGAGCAGTACTTC. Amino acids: CASSSSLSYEQYF.

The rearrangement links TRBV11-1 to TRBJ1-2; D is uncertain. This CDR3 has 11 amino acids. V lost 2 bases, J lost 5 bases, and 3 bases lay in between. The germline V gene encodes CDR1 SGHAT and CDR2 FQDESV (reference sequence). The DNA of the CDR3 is TGTGCCAGCAGCTTACCATATGGCTACACCTTC. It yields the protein CASSLPYGYTF.

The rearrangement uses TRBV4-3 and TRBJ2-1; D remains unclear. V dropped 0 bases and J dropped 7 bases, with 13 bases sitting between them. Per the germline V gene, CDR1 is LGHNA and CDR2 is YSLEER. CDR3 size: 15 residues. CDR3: CASSQDHDRRNEQFF. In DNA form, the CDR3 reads TGCGCCAGCAGCCAAGATCACGATAGAAGGAATGAGCAGTTCTTC.

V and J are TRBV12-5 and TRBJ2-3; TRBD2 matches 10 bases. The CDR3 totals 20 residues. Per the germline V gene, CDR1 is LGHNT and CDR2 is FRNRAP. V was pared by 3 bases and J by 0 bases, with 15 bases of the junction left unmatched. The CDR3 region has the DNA TGTGCTAGTGGTTTAGGGGGGACTAGCGCAACCTTAATGAGCACAGATACGCAGTATTTT. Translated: CASGLGGTSATLMSTDTQYF.

As DNA, the CDR3 is TGTGCCAGCAGCTTTGACGGGAACACTGAAGCTTTCTTT. Translated: CASSFDGNTEAFF. The gene calls are TRBV5-4 and TRBJ1-1; D not resolved. The V end was cut by 2 bases, the J end by 1 base, with 6 bases between. Germline V gene lookup returns CDR1 SGHNT and CDR2 YYREEE (reference sequence). This CDR3 region has 13 residues.

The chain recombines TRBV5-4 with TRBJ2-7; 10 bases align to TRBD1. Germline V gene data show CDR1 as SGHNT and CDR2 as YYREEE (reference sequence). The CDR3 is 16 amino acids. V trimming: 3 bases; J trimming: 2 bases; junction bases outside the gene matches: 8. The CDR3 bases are TGTGCCAGCAGCTCCGCTGACAGGGGGCCAACCTACGAGCAGTACTTC. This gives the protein CASSSADRGPTYEQYF.

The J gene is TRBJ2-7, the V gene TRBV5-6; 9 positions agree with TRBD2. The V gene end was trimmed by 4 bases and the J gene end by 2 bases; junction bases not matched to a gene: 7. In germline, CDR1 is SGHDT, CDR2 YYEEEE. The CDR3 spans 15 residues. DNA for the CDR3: TGTGCCAGCAGCGGATTAGCGGGGGAGGCCTACGAGCAGTACTTC. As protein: CASSGLAGEAYEQYF.

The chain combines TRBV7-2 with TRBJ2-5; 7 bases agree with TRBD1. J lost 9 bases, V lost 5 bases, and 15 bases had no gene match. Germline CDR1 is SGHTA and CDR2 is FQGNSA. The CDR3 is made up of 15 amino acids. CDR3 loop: CASSADRAQKGAQYF. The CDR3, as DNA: TGTGCCAGCAGCGCCGACAGGGCCCAGAAGGGAGCCCAGTACTTC.

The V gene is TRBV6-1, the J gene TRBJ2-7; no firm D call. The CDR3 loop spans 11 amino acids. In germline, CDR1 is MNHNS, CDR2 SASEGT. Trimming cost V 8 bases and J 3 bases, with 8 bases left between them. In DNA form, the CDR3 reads TGTGCCAGCGCAAGAAGCTACGAGCAGTACTTC. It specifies CASARSYEQYF.

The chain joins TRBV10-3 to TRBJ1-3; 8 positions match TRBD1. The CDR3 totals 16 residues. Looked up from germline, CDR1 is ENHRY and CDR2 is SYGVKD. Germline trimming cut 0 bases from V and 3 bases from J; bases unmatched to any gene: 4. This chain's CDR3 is CAISESRTGNGNTIYF. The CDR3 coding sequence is TGTGCCATCAGTGAGTCGAGGACAGGGAATGGAAACACCATATATTTT.

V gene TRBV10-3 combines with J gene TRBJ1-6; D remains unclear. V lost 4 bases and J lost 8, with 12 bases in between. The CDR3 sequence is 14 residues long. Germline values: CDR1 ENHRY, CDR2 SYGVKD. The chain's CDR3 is CAISAPAGDSPLHF. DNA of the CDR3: TGTGCCATCAGTGCCCCAGCAGGAGATTCACCCCTCCACTTT.

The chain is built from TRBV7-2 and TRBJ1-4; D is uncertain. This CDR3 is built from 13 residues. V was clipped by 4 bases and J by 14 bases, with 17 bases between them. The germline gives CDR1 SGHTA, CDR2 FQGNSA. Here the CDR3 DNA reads TGTGCCAGCAGCTCTATGGAGCGGGAGAATCTGTTTTTT. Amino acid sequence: CASSSMERENLFF.

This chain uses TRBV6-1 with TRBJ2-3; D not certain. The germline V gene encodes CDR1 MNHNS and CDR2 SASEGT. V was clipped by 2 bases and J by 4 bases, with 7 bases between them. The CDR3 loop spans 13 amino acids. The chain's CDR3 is CASSEMAADTQYF. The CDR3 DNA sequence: TGTGCCAGCAGTGAAATGGCAGCAGATACGCAGTATTTT.

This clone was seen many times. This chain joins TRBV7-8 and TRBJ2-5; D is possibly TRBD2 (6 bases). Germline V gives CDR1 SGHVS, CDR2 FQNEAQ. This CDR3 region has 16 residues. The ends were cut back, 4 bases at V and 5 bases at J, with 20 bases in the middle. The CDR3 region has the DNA TGTGCCAGCAGCTCATGGTCGGGGGATCTCGGGGAGACCCAGTACTTC. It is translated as CASSSWSGDLGETQYF.

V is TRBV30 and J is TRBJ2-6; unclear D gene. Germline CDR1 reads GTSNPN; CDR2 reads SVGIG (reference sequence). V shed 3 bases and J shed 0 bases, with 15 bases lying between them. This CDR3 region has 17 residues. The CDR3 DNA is TGTGCCTGGAGCCCCCCCCTCATCCCCTCTGGGGCCAACGTCCTGACTTTC. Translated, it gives CAWSPPLIPSGANVLTF.

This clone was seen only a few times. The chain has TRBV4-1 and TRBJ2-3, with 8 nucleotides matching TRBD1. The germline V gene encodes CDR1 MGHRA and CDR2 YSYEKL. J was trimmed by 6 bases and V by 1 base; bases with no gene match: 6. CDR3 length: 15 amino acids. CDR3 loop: CASSQVQGAVDTQYF. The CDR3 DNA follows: TGCGCCAGCAGCCAAGTCCAGGGGGCTGTGGATACGCAGTATTTT.

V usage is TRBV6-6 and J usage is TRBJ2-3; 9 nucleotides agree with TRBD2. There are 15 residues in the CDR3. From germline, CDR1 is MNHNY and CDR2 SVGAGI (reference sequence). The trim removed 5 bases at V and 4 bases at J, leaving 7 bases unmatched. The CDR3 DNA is TGTGCCAGCAGTCCCCCGGGACTAGCTTCAGATACGCAGTATTTT. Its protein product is CASSPPGLASDTQYF.

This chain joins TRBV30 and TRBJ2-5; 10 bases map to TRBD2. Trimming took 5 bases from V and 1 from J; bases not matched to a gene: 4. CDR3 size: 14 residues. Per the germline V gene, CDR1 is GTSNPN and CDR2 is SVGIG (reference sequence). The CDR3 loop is CAWGSGGAQETQYF. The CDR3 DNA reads TGTGCCTGGGGGAGCGGGGGGGCCCAAGAGACCCAGTACTTC.

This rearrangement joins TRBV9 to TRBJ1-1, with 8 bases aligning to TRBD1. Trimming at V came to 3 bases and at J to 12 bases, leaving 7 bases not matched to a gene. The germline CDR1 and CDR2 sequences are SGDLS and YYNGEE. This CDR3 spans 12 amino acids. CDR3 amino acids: CASSAQDRETFF. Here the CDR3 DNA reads TGTGCCAGCAGCGCCCAGGACAGGGAAACTTTCTTT.

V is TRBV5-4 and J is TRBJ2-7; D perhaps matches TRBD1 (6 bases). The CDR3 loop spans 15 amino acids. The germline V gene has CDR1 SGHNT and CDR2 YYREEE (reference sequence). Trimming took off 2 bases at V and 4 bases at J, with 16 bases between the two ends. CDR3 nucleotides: TGTGCCAGCAGCTTACTACCGGGACATCAGTACGAGCAGTACTTC. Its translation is CASSLLPGHQYEQYF.

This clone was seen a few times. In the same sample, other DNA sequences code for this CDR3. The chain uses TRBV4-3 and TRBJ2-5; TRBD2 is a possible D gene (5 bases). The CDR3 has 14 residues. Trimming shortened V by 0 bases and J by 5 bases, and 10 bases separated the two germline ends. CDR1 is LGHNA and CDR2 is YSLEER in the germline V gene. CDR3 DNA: TGCGCCAGCAGCCAAGATGTATCGGGGGAGACCCAGTACTTC. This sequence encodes CASSQDVSGETQYF.

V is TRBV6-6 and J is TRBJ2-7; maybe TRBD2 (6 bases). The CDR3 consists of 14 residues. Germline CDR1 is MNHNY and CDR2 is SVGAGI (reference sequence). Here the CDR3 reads CAAVLGGAPFEQYF. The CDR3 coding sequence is TGTGCAGCAGTCCTTGGAGGGGCGCCCTTCGAGCAGTACTTC.

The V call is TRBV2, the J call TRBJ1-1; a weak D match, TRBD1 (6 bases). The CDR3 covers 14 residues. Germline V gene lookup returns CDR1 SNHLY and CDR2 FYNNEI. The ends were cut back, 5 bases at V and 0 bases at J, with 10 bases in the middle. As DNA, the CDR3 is TGTGCCAGCAGTTCCGACAGGATGAACACTGAAGCTTTCTTT. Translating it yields CASSSDRMNTEAFF.

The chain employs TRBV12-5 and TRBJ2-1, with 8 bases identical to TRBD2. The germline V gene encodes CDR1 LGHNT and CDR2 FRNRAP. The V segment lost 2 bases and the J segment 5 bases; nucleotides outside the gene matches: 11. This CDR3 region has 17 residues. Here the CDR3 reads CASGLIVARGVDNEQFF. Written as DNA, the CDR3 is TGTGCTAGTGGTTTGATAGTGGCGCGGGGGGTTGACAATGAGCAGTTCTTC.

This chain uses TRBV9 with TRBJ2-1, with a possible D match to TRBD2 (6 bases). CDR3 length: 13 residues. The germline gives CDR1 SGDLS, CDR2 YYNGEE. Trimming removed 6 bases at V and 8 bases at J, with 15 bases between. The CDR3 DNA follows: TGTGCCAGCACGGGGGACTCCTCCGATGAGCAGTTCTTC. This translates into CASTGDSSDEQFF.

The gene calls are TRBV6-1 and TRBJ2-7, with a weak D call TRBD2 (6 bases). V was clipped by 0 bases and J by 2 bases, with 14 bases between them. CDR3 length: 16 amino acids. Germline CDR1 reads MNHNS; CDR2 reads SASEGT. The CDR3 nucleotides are TGTGCCAGCAGTGAAGCGGCCGCGGGGTTGCCCTACGAGCAGTACTTC. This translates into CASSEAAAGLPYEQYF.